This T cell receptor beta chain was identified in a study of blood T cell repertoires in COVID-19. Across the whole study: The samples span acute and convalescent COVID-19 from the United States, Italy and Spain.

Clinical histories supplied by participants themselves formed the basis of cohort assignment. Each recovered donor of Cohort 3 presented with two negative PCRs, clearance, or symptom resolution. Original methodology: Estimates of nucleated cell counts were drawn from the amplification of reference gene primers. The data were produced by immunoSEQ multiplex PCR, yet TCRdb's version contains in-frame clones alone and is incomplete. Clone size and the V and J calls come from that table; the DNA yielded D and trimming. The table has about 270,000 clones, roughly 90% seen once. The sample was PBMCs or T cells enriched from blood (not recorded which). The receptor was isolated from a woman aged 55-75 years who had recovered from COVID-19.

The CDR3 DNA reads TGTGCCAGCATGGAGGGACGGGCCGCAACTAATGAAAAACTGTTTTTT. The encoded protein is CASMEGRAATNEKLFF. The gene calls are TRBV2 and TRBJ1-4, with TRBD1 as a possible D gene (5 bases). The germline CDR1 and CDR2 sequences are SNHLY and FYNNEI. The germline V and J ends were trimmed by 7 bases and 0 bases, with 15 bases remaining between them. The CDR3 contains 16 residues.